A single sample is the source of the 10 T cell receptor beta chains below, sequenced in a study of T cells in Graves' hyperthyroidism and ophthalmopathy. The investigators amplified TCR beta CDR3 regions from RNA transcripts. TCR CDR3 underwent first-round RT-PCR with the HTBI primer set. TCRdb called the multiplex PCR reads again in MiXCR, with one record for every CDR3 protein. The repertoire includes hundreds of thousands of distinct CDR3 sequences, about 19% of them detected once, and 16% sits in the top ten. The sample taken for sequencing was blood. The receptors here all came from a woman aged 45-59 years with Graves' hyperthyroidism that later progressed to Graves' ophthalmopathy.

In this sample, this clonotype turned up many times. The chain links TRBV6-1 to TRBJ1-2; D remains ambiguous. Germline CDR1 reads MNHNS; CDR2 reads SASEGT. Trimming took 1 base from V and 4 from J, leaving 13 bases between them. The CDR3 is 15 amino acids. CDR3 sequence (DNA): TGTGCCAGCAGTGAAGGCCCTATCGCGGCCTATGGCTACACCTTC. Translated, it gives CASSEGPIAAYGYTF.

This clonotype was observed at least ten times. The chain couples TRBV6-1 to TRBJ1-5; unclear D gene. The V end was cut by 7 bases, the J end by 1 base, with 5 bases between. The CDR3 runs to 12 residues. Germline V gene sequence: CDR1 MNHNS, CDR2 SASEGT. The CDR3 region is CASKVSNQPQHF. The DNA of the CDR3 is TGTGCCAGCAAGGTCAGCAATCAGCCCCAGCATTTT.

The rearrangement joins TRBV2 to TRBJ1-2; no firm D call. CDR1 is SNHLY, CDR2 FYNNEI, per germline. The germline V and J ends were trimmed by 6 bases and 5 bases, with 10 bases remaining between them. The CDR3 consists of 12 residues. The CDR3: CASSEQRYGYTF. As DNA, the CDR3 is TGTGCCAGCAGCGAGCAGAGATATGGCTACACCTTC.

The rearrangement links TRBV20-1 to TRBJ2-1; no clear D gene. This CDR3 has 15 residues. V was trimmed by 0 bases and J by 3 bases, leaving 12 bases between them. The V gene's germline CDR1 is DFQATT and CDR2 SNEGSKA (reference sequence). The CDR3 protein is CSARDRARNYNEQFF. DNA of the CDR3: TGCAGTGCTAGAGATAGGGCCAGAAACTACAATGAGCAGTTCTTC.

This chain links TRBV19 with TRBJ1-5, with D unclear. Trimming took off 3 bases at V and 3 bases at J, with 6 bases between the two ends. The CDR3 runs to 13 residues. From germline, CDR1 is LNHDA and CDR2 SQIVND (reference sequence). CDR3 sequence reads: CASSIGYNQPQHF. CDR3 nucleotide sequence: TGTGCCAGTAGTATCGGATACAATCAGCCCCAGCATTTT.

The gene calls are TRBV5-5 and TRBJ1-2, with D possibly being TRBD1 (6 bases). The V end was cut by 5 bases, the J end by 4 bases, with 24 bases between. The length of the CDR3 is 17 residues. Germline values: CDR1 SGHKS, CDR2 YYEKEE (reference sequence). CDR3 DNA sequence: TGTGCCAGCAGGAAATCAGGGGACTTCAGCTCTACCTATGGCTACACCTTC. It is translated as CASRKSGDFSSTYGYTF.

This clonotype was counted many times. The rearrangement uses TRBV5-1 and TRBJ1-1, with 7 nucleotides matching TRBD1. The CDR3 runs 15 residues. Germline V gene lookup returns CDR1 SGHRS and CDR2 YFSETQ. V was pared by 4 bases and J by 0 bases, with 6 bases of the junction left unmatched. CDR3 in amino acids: CASSTDTGVNTEAFF. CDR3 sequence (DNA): TGCGCCAGCAGCACTGATACAGGGGTGAACACTGAAGCTTTCTTT. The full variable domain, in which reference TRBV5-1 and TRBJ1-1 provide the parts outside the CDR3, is KAGVTQTPRYLIKTRGQQVTLSCSPISGHRSVSWYQQTPGQGLQFLFEYFSETQRNKGNFPGRFSGRQFSNSRSEMNVSTLELGDSALYLCASSTDTGVNTEAFFGQGTRLTVV.

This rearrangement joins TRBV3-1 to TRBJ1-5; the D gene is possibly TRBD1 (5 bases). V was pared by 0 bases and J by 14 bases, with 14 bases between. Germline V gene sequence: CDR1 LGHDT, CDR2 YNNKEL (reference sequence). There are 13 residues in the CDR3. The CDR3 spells CASSQERGAREHF. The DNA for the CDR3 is TGTGCCAGCAGCCAAGAAAGGGGCGCGAGGGAGCATTTT.

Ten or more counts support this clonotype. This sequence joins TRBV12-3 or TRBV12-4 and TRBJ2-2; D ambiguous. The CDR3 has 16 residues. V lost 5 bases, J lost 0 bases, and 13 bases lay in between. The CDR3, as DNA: TGTGCCAGCAGTCCCGATGGTCAGGCGAACACCGGGGAGCTGTTTTTT. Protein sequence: CASSPDGQANTGELFF.

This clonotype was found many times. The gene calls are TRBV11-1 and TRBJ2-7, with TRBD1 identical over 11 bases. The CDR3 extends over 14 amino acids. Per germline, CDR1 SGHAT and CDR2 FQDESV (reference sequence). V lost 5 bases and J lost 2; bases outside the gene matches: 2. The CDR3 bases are TGTGCCAGCAGCGTGGACAGGGGGCCCTACGAGCAGTACTTC. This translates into CASSVDRGPYEQYF.